Detailed here is one TCR beta chain. The sample comes from a study of blood T cell repertoires in COVID-19. At the level of the study: From T cells, B-cell-depleted T cells, or PBMCs came the material, which was cDNA or gDNA.

Profiled with immunoSEQ multiplex PCR; TCRdb holds only in-frame clones, not every one. In the table there are 140,000 to 150,000 clones, 78% of which are singletons. Clinical history as reported by participants underpinned cohort assignment. Recovered Cohort 3 donors showed two negative PCRs, clearance, or symptom resolution. Trimming took off 0 bases at V and 4 bases at J, with 11 bases between the two ends. Germline V lookup: CDR1 SGHRS, CDR2 YFSETQ. This CDR3 comprises 15 residues. Input material: PBMCs or T cells enriched from blood (not recorded which). This receptor was obtained from a woman between 45 and 65 years old who had recovered from COVID-19. V and J are TRBV5-1 and TRBJ2-1; D gene ambiguous. Here the CDR3 reads CASSLAPSLYNEQFF. As DNA, the CDR3 is TGCGCCAGCAGCTTGGCTCCGAGCCTTTACAATGAGCAGTTCTTC.